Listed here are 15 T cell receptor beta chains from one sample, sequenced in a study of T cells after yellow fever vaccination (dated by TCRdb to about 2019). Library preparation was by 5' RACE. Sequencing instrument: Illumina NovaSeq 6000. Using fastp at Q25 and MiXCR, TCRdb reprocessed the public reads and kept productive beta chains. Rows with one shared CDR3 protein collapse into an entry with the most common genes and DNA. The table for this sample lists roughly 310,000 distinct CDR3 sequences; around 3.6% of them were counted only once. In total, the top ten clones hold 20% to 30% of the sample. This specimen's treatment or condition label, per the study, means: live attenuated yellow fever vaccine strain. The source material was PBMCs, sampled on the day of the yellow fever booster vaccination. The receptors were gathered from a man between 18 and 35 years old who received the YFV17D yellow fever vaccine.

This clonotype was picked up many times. The CDR3 loop reads CASSGEGGYSYNEQFF. The CDR3 region has the DNA TGTGCCAGCAGCGGAGAGGGAGGGTACTCCTACAATGAGCAGTTCTTC. This chain connects TRBV9 to TRBJ2-1, with 7 bases matching TRBD2. The V gene end was trimmed by 3 bases and the J gene end by 0 bases; junction bases not matched to a gene: 6. Germline loops: CDR1 SGDLS, CDR2 YYNGEE. This CDR3 has 16 residues.

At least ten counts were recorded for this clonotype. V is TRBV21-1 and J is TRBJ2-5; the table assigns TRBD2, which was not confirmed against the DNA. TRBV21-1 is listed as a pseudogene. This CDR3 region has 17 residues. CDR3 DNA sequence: TGTGCCAGCAGCAAAGGAGTTAGCGGGGGGCCTCCCGAGACCCAGTACTTC. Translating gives CASSKGVSGGPPETQYF.

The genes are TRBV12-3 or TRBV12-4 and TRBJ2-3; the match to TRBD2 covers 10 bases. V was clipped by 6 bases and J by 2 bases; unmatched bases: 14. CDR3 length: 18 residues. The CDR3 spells CASSLRLAGPEPTDTQYF. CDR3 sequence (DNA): TGTGCCAGCAGCCTACGACTAGCGGGCCCAGAACCCACAGATACGCAGTATTTT.

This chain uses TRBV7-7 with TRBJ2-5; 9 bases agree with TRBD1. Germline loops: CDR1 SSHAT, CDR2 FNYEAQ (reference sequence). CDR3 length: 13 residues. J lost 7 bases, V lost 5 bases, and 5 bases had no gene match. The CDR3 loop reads CASSRDRDATQYF. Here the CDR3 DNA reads TGTGCCAGCAGCCGGGACAGGGACGCGACCCAGTACTTC.

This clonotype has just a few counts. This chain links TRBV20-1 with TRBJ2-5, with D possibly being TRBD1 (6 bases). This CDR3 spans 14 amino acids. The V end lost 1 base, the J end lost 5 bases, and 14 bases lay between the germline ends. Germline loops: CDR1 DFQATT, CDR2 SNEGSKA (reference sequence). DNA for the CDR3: TGCAGTGCTAGAGTCGGTGCTCAGGGGGAGACCCAGTACTTC. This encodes CSARVGAQGETQYF.

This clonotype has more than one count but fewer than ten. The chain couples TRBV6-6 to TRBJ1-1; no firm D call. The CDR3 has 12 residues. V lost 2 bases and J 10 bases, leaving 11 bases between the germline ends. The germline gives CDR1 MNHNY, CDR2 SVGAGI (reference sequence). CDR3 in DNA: TGTGCCAGCAGTTACCCCAACAAGGGAGCTTTCTTT. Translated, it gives CASSYPNKGAFF.

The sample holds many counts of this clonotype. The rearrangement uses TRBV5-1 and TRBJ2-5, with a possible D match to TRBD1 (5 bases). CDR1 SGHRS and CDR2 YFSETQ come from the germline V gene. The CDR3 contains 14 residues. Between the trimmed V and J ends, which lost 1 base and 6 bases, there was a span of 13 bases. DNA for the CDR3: TGCGCCAGCAGCTTGTACGAGCAGGGCCAGACCCAGTACTTC. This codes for CASSLYEQGQTQYF.

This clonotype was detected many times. The CDR3 region has the DNA TGCAGCGTTGATGTTTCAGATACGCAGTATTTT. Translating gives CSVDVSDTQYF. The chain links TRBV29-1 to TRBJ2-3; D is ambiguous. V was clipped by 3 bases and J by 4 bases, with 5 bases between them. The germline V gene has CDR1 SQVTM and CDR2 ANQGSEA. The CDR3 runs to 11 residues.

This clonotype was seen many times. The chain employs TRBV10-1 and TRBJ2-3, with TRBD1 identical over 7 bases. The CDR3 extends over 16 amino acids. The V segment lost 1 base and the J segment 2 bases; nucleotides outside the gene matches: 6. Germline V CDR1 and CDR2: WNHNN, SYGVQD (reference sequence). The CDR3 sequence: CASSEWAGGPTDTQYF. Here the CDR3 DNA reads TGCGCCAGCAGTGAGTGGGCAGGGGGTCCCACAGATACGCAGTATTTT.

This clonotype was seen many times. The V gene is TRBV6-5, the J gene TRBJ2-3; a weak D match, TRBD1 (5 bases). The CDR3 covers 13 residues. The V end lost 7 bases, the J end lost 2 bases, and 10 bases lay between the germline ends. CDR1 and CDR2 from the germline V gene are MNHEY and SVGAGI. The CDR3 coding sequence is TGTGCCAGCACCCCGACAGTCACAGATACGCAGTATTTT. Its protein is CASTPTVTDTQYF.

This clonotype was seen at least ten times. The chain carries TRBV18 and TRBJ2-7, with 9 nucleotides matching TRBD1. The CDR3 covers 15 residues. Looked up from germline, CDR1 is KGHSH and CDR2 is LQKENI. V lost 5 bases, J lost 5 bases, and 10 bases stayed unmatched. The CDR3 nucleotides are TGTGCCAGCTCAGGGGGACAGGGAGGTTACGACGAGCAGTACTTC. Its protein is CASSGGQGGYDEQYF.

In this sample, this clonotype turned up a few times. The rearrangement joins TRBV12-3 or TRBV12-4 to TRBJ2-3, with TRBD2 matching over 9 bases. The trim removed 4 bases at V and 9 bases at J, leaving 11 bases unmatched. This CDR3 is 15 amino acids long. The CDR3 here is CASSSSGEPLGTQYF. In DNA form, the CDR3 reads TGTGCCAGCAGTTCTAGCGGGGAGCCGCTTGGGACGCAGTATTTT.

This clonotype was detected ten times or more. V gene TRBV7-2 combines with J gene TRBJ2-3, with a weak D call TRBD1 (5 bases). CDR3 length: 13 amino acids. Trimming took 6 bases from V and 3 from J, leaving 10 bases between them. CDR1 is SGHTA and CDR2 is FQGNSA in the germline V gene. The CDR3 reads CASRLPGTDTQYF. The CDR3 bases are TGTGCCAGCAGACTCCCAGGGACAGATACGCAGTATTTT. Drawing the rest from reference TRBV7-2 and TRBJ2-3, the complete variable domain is GAGVSQSPSNKVTEKGKDVELRCDPISGHTALYWYRQSLGQGLEFLIYFQGNSAPDKSGLPSDRFSAERTGGSVSTLTIQRTQQEDSAVYLCASRLPGTDTQYFGPGTRLTVL.

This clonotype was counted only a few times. The chain's CDR3 is CASRNPRGLAGQPQHF. The DNA of the CDR3 is TGTGCCAGTAGGAACCCACGGGGTCTAGCCGGTCAGCCCCAGCATTTT. The chain combines TRBV19 with TRBJ1-5; D call uncertain. Trimming removed 6 bases from V and 6 bases from J, with 21 bases in between. The length of the CDR3 is 16 residues. Germline V gene lookup returns CDR1 LNHDA and CDR2 SQIVND (reference sequence). Complete variable domain (other parts from reference TRBV19 and TRBJ1-5): DGGITQSPKYLFRKEGQNVTLSCEQNLNHDAMYWYRQDPGQGLRLIYYSQIVNDFQKGDIAEGYSVSREKKESFPLTVTSAQKNPTAFYLCASRNPRGLAGQPQHFGDGTRLSIL.

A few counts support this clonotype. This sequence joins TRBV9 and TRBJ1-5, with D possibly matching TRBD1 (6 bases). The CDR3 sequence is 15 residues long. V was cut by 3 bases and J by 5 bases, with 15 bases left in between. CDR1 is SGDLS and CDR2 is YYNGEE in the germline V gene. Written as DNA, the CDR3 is TGTGCCAGCAGCGCGACCGGACAGTTCCATCAGCCCCAGCATTTT. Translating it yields CASSATGQFHQPQHF. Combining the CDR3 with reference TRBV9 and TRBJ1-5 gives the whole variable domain DSGVTQTPKHLITATGQRVTLRCSPRSGDLSVYWYQQSLDQGLQFLIQYYNGEERAKGNILERFSAQQFPDLHSELNLSSLELGDSALYFCASSATGQFHQPQHFGDGTRLSIL.